This TCR beta chain was sequenced during a study of blood T cell repertoires in COVID-19 (dated by TCRdb to 2020 to 2021). Concerning the study at large: Samples covering the acute and convalescent phases of COVID-19 were provided by collaborators in the United States, Italy and Spain. The prospective study material was composed of cDNA or gDNA derived from T cells, B-cell-depleted T cells, or PBMCs. Deeply sampled blood TCRbeta repertoires from subjects exposed to, actively infected with, or recovered from COVID-19 were included in the dataset. A freely available public database, intended as a resource for researchers studying the immune response to SARS-CoV-2, is where the repertoires were released. The samples were drawn from the first 160 participants of the ongoing ImmuneRACE study and from 950 to 1,500 subjects provided by 6 global collaborators. Sample metadata almost always included a de-identified subject ID, COVID-19 status, age in years and sex. Where available, HLA class I and class II types were taken from metadata supplied by the sample provider and were not determined by assay-based typing. Overall study outcomes, separate from this receptor: Clinical and demographic metadata were provided uncurated, with the amount varying by source and participant.

Counted from cysteine to phenylalanine, this CDR3 has 18 amino acids. The sequence is cut down to CDR3 DNA, 54 bases in frame from base 1. Trimming removed 3 bases from V and 3 bases from J; the gene matches leave 10 bases unexplained. The germline V gene (reference sequence) supplies CDR1 PRHDT and CDR2 FYEKMQ. The immunoSEQ Assay, a bias-controlled multiplex PCR, was used to amplify TCRbeta CDR3 regions from genomic DNA. In the original analysis: The number of nucleated cells in each sample was estimated from the amplification of reference gene primers within the assay. To quantify the absolute abundance of each unique TCRbeta CDR3 rearrangement, sequence reads were collapsed and filtered. Productive Simpson clonality was computed per sample as the square root of Simpson's diversity index over productive rearrangements. Drawn from immuneACCESS, this table holds only the in-frame rearrangements with V and J called that TCRdb kept. Clones are partly lost; checked studies trace under half to an unresolved V gene and leave the rest unexplained. D and trimming were read from the DNA, whereas the V and J calls and clone size are those reported in that table. This sample gives 250,000 to 300,000 clones in total; 80% to 90% of them show up just once. Of the sample, 4.2% falls within the top ten clones.

In the case of this clone: It has no known antigen specificity. The sample holds no much larger clone one base away, and base qualities are not on file.

Whole blood was collected in K2EDTA tubes by collaborating institutions according to the institutions' own protocols. For TCRbeta analysis, collaborator samples were shipped as frozen whole blood, as isolated PBMCs, or as DNA extracted from either sample type. This clonotype originated in a man in his 60s with acute or convalescent COVID-19. The chain is encoded by TRBV13 joined to TRBJ1-3; a stretch of 11 junction bases matches TRBD1. Sequencing input: peripheral blood. The nucleotide sequence is given as TGTGCCAGCAGCTTCGGGACAGGGGGAGATGTGTTTGGAAACACCATATATTTT. Its protein product is CASSFGTGGDVFGNTIYF.